This TCR beta chain was observed in a study of spatial heterogeneity in lung cancer. Looking at the study overall: Approximately 70 TRACERx patients with early, untreated non-small cell lung cancer donated samples. Sequencing covered available follow-up PBMC samples collected a median of approximately two years after resection.

There are many counts of this clonotype. The antigen is unknown. Trimming stripped 5 bases from V and 2 bases from J, with 12 bases between. The CDR3 covers 15 residues. In germline, CDR1 is SGHNT, CDR2 YENEEA. Time point defined: blood at routine non-recurrence follow-up after resection. Whole-study results and caveats: Expanded tumor TCRs that were ubiquitous appeared in blood more at resection than follow-up.

Individually, TCR cDNA molecules were each labelled with a unique molecular identifier. Via MiXCR, TCRdb re-called the 5' RACE reads, giving one row per CDR3 protein. This sample has about 33,000 distinct CDR3 sequences; about 10% occur once, and the top ten carry 25% to 35%. Sequenced material: PBMCs, taken at follow-up. V gene TRBV11-3 combines with J gene TRBJ2-2, with D possibly being TRBD2 (5 bases). The clonotype comes from a female donor with early-stage non-small cell lung cancer. The CDR3 DNA sequence: TGTGCCAGCAGCCCCCTCCGGGGTAACACCGGGGAGCTGTTTTTT. Translation gives CASSPLRGNTGELFF. Supplemented by reference TRBV11-3 and TRBJ2-2, the full variable domain reads EAGVVQSPRYKIIEKKQPVAFWCNPISGHNTLYWYLQNLGQGPELLIRYENEEAVDDSQLPKDRFSAERLKGVDSTLKIQPAELGDSAVYLCASSPLRGNTGELFFGEGSRLTVL.